Listed below are T cell receptor beta chains from one sample, sequenced in a study of regulatory T cells in long-lasting Graves disease. TCRdb re-derived calls from the multiplex PCR reads in MiXCR, one entry per CDR3 protein. The data show about 610,000 distinct CDR3 sequences, about 16% seen once. These records were also assigned to another study, of T cells in Graves' hyperthyroidism and ophthalmopathy.

Source: peripheral blood mononuclear cells (PBMCs), taken at new diagnosis, from a patient treated with antithyroid drugs. All receptors derive from a man aged 18 to 35 with Graves disease. Each CDR3 is given with its conserved first and last residue. D genes are given only for firm matches. Clone size is given for some rows only: seen once, a few or many times, or a class if the clone is expanded.

v_gene	abundance	d_gene	j_gene	CDR3aa	CDR3nt
TRBV15	few	.	TRBJ1-2	CATSSRGDYGYTF	TGTGCCACCAGCAGCCGAGGGGACTATGGCTACACCTTC
TRBV20-1	many	.	TRBJ2-5	CSARVEGGETQYF	TGCAGTGCTAGAGTCGAAGGTGGGGAGACCCAGTACTTC
TRBV5-1	many	TRBD2	TRBJ2-1	CASRLAGSAGNEQFF	TGCGCCAGCAGACTAGCGGGATCAGCAGGCAATGAGCAGTTCTTC
TRBV2	many	TRBD1	TRBJ1-1	CASSEETGAEAFF	TGTGCCAGCAGTGAAGAAACAGGGGCTGAAGCTTTCTTT
TRBV20-1	.	.	TRBJ2-7	CRASPGHGFYEQYF	TGCAGGGCTAGTCCGGGACATGGGTTCTACGAGCAGTACTTC
TRBV29-1	few	.	TRBJ1-5	CSVAGGRNQPQHF	TGCAGCGTTGCCGGGGGCAGGAATCAGCCCCAGCATTTT
TRBV20-1	few	TRBD2	TRBJ2-7	CSARSAGGGNYEQYF	TGCAGTGCTAGGTCAGCGGGAGGCGGGAACTACGAGCAGTACTTC
TRBV7-9	many	TRBD2	TRBJ2-3	CASSLRDYNTDTQYF	TGTGCCAGCAGCTTGAGGGACTACAACACAGATACGCAGTATTTT
TRBV6-1	.	.	TRBJ2-1	CASSLGPIYNEQFF	TGTGCCAGCAGCCTCGGCCCCATTTACAATGAGCAGTTCTTC
TRBV27	.	.	TRBJ2-7	CASMDGPYEQYF	TGTGCCAGCATGGACGGGCCCTACGAGCAGTACTTC
TRBV18	few	TRBD1	TRBJ2-7	CASSPTGGSRGEQYF	TGTGCCAGCTCACCGACAGGGGGTTCTCGTGGTGAGCAGTACTTC
TRBV5-1	.	TRBD2	TRBJ2-5	CASSPGREETQYF	TGCGCCAGCAGCCCGGGGAGGGAGGAGACCCAGTACTTC
TRBV6-1	.	.	TRBJ1-2	CASSEAYPGANYGYTF	TGTGCCAGCAGTGAAGCGTACCCAGGAGCTAACTATGGCTACACCTTC
TRBV30	.	.	TRBJ2-3	CAWGSRTDTQYF	TGTGCCTGGGGGTCCCGCACAGATACGCAGTATTTT
TRBV20-1	.	.	TRBJ2-1	CSASVVSVLAYNEQFF	TGCAGTGCTAGTGTCGTGAGCGTACTAGCCTACAATGAGCAGTTCTTC
TRBV20-1	.	.	TRBJ2-7	CSARDGGGDQRAYEQYF	TGCAGTGCTAGAGATGGAGGGGGGGACCAAAGGGCCTACGAGCAGTACTTC
TRBV29-1	many	TRBD1	TRBJ1-1	CSVEPRTGLTEAFF	TGCAGCGTTGAACCCCGGACAGGGTTAACTGAAGCTTTCTTT
TRBV3-1	.	.	TRBJ2-2	CASGLHGGTGELFF	TGTGCCAGCGGCCTTCACGGGGGCACCGGGGAGCTGTTTTTT
TRBV2	many	TRBD2	TRBJ2-7	CACRGTSGSYEQYF	TGTGCCTGCCGTGGGACTAGCGGCTCCTACGAGCAGTACTTC
TRBV6-5	many	.	TRBJ1-1	CASSYSRQGNSEAFF	TGTGCCAGCAGTTACTCGAGACAAGGGAACTCTGAAGCTTTCTTT